A selection of T cell receptor beta chains follows, all from one sample in a study of T-cell reconstitution after alpha-beta-depleted transplantation in children. TCRdb ran MiXCR on the PCR reads and lists one entry per CDR3 protein. The data contain about 500,000 distinct CDR3 sequences, about 30% of them singletons. The specimen was PBMCs from the stem cell graft donor, collected from the stem cell graft. These receptors were collected from a human donor who donated a stem cell graft to a child with aplastic anemia. Each CDR3 is given with its conserved first and last residue. Each record gives: J gene, V gene, D gene, clone size, CDR3 protein, CDR3 DNA. D genes are given only for firm matches. Size values are once, few and many counts, or a class for expanded clones, and some rows have none.

TRBJ1-5,TRBV24-1,NA,many,CATSFGPGEQPQHF,TGTGCCACCAGTTTCGGTCCAGGTGAACAGCCCCAGCATTTT
TRBJ1-1,TRBV28,NA,many,CASRAVTEAFF,TGTGCCAGCCGCGCAGTCACTGAAGCTTTCTTT
TRBJ1-2,TRBV10-2,TRBD1,NA,CASSDYYGQGGYGYTF,TGCGCCAGCAGTGACTATTATGGACAGGGCGGCTATGGCTACACCTTC
TRBJ1-1,TRBV29-1,NA,many,CSVGTGRGTEAFF,TGCAGCGTTGGAACAGGGAGGGGGACTGAAGCTTTCTTT
TRBJ2-5,TRBV11-3,NA,NA,CASGRTVEDRGTQYF,TGTGCCAGCGGACGTACGGTCGAAGACAGAGGGACCCAGTACTTC
TRBJ2-5,TRBV2,NA,NA,CASSEAPSKETQYF,TGTGCCAGCAGTGAAGCCCCTTCGAAAGAGACCCAGTACTTC
TRBJ1-2,TRBV12-3/TRBV12-4,TRBD1,NA,CASSPRDRGGYGYTF,TGTGCCAGCAGTCCCCGGGACAGGGGGGGGTATGGCTACACCTTC
TRBJ2-3,TRBV5-1,NA,NA,CASSASADTQYF,TGCGCCAGCAGCGCCTCGGCGGATACGCAGTATTTT
TRBJ2-5,TRBV24-1,NA,NA,CATSDPRLEGETQYF,TGTGCCACCAGTGACCCCAGACTAGAGGGAGAGACCCAGTACTTC
TRBJ2-2,TRBV7-2,NA,NA,CASSFGLINTGELFF,TGTGCCAGCAGCTTTGGTCTAATCAACACCGGGGAGCTGTTTTTT
TRBJ2-1,TRBV10-3,NA,NA,CAISESRGEQFF,TGTGCCATCAGTGAGTCGAGGGGTGAGCAGTTCTTC
TRBJ2-5,TRBV27,NA,few,CASSLADSYQETQYF,TGTGCCAGCAGTTTAGCGGACAGCTACCAAGAGACCCAGTACTTC
TRBJ2-1,TRBV11-1,TRBD2,NA,CASSLEGTSGNSYNEQFF,TGTGCCAGCAGCTTGGAAGGGACTAGCGGGAACTCCTACAATGAGCAGTTCTTC
TRBJ1-1,TRBV7-9,TRBD1,NA,CASSRQGTGTEAFF,TGTGCCAGCAGTCGACAGGGTACCGGCACTGAAGCTTTCTTT
TRBJ2-2,TRBV25-1,NA,NA,CASRKTGELFF,TGTGCCAGCAGAAAGACCGGGGAGCTGTTTTTT
TRBJ1-2,TRBV29-1,TRBD1,few,CSVGQGVSENYGYTF,TGCAGCGTTGGACAGGGGGTTTCGGAGAACTATGGCTACACCTTC
TRBJ1-1,TRBV12-3/TRBV12-4,NA,few,CASSSSGQKYEAFF,TGTGCCAGCAGTTCTTCCGGGCAGAAGTATGAAGCTTTCTTT
TRBJ2-1,TRBV5-1,NA,NA,CASSLPASASSSYNEQFF,TGCGCCAGCAGCCTTCCCGCGAGCGCGAGCAGCTCCTACAATGAGCAGTTCTTC
TRBJ1-6,TRBV7-9,NA,NA,CASSLVNSPLHF,TGTGCCAGCAGCTTAGTTAATTCACCCCTCCACTTT
TRBJ2-3,TRBV20-1,TRBD2,few,CSAQVASGRAIVDTQYF,TGCAGTGCGCAGGTTGCTAGCGGGAGGGCCATAGTAGATACGCAGTATTTT
TRBJ1-2,TRBV30,NA,NA,CAWTRQTRYGYTF,TGTGCCTGGACACGGCAGACCCGCTATGGCTACACCTTC
TRBJ1-2,TRBV6-1,NA,few,CASGKGGSYGYTF,TGTGCCAGCGGGAAAGGGGGGAGCTATGGCTACACCTTC
TRBJ2-7,TRBV18,NA,few,CASSPRPVAGIFYEQYF,TGTGCCAGCTCACCACGTCCCGTTGCGGGGATTTTTTACGAGCAGTACTTC
TRBJ2-1,TRBV6-5,TRBD1,NA,CASSYLGTGNNEQFF,TGTGCCAGCAGTTACCTGGGGACAGGGAACAATGAGCAGTTCTTC
TRBJ2-2,TRBV5-1,NA,NA,CASSSSAHDTGELFF,TGCGCCAGCAGTTCCTCGGCTCACGACACCGGGGAGCTGTTTTTT
TRBJ2-1,TRBV29-1,NA,NA,CSVFSFGVYVEQFF,TGCAGCGTTTTCTCCTTCGGAGTGTACGTTGAGCAGTTCTTC
TRBJ2-2,TRBV6-1,NA,few,CATARGAGELFF,TGTGCCACTGCAAGGGGTGCCGGGGAGCTGTTTTTT
TRBJ2-3,TRBV2,TRBD1,few,CASTIARDRADTQYF,TGTGCCAGCACCATAGCTCGGGACAGGGCAGATACGCAGTATTTT
TRBJ2-5,TRBV25-1,TRBD2,NA,CASSETSGRYGETQYF,TGTGCCAGCAGCGAGACTAGCGGGAGGTACGGAGAGACCCAGTACTTC
TRBJ2-5,TRBV7-2,NA,few,CASSLGGWGQETQYF,TGTGCCAGCAGCTTAGGGGGGTGGGGACAAGAGACCCAGTACTTC
TRBJ2-2,TRBV20-1,TRBD2,many,CSARGGSGDTGELFF,TGCAGTGCTAGGGGTGGTAGCGGGGACACCGGGGAGCTGTTTTTT
TRBJ2-5,TRBV19,TRBD2,NA,CASSFTSGMTAQYF,TGTGCCAGTAGTTTCACTAGCGGGATGACGGCCCAGTACTTC
TRBJ2-5,TRBV6-2/TRBV6-3,NA,NA,CAARLGAQETQYF,TGTGCCGCGCGCCTTGGCGCCCAAGAGACCCAGTACTTC
TRBJ2-5,TRBV29-1,NA,NA,CSARVPQETQYF,TGCAGCGCCCGGGTCCCTCAAGAGACCCAGTACTTC
TRBJ1-2,TRBV12-5,NA,NA,CASGTGLGGYTF,TGTGCTAGTGGGACAGGTCTCGGGGGCTACACCTTC
TRBJ1-3,TRBV18,TRBD1,NA,CASSLGQADSGNTIYF,TGTGCCAGCTCACTGGGACAGGCTGACTCTGGAAACACCATATATTTT
TRBJ1-6,TRBV6-1,NA,few,CASSPGSRGNNSPLHF,TGTGCCAGCAGTCCCGGCTCCAGGGGAAATAATTCACCCCTCCACTTT
TRBJ2-7,TRBV5-1,NA,once,CASSSGGAGGPLEQYF,TGCGCCAGCAGCTCAGGGGGGGCGGGAGGCCCCCTCGAGCAGTACTTC
TRBJ2-1,TRBV5-4,TRBD2,few,CASSSKAGPLDNEQFF,TGTGCCAGCAGCTCAAAAGCGGGGCCACTCGACAATGAGCAGTTCTTC
TRBJ1-1,TRBV6-2/TRBV6-3,NA,NA,CASSTTGVGTEAFF,TGTGCCAGCAGCACGACAGGTGTTGGCACTGAAGCTTTCTTT
TRBJ1-1,TRBV7-2,NA,few,CASSPGAHTAEAFF,TGTGCCAGCAGCCCCGGGGCACACACTGCTGAAGCTTTCTTT
TRBJ2-3,TRBV29-1,NA,NA,CSSLRTSSSTDTQYF,TGCAGCTCCCTCAGAACTAGCTCTAGCACAGATACGCAGTATTTT
TRBJ2-2,TRBV12-3/TRBV12-4,TRBD2,NA,CASSLRAGRDGELFF,TGTGCCAGCAGTCTTCGAGCGGGACGGGACGGGGAGCTGTTTTTT
TRBJ2-1,TRBV6-2/TRBV6-3,TRBD2,NA,CASSFPGTSADSYNEQFF,TGTGCCAGCAGTTTCCCCGGGACTAGCGCGGATTCCTACAATGAGCAGTTCTTC
TRBJ2-1,TRBV5-1,NA,few,CASSLTAGSYNEQFF,TGCGCCAGCAGCTTGACCGCGGGCTCCTACAATGAGCAGTTCTTC
TRBJ2-1,TRBV14,NA,NA,CASSQRVSSYNEQFF,TGTGCCAGCAGCCAACGGGTGAGCTCCTACAATGAGCAGTTCTTC
TRBJ2-7,TRBV30,NA,NA,CAWSGRIPEQYF,TGTGCCTGGAGTGGACGAATCCCCGAGCAGTACTTC
TRBJ2-7,TRBV18,NA,few,CASSNNRDEQYF,TGTGCCAGCTCTAACAACCGGGACGAGCAGTACTTC
TRBJ2-6,TRBV28,NA,NA,CASSSSGEPGANVLTF,TGTGCCAGCAGTTCGTCAGGGGAGCCCGGGGCCAACGTCCTGACTTTC
TRBJ2-3,TRBV27,TRBD2,few,CASSLKSIAGGTDTQYF,TGTGCCAGCAGCCTGAAGTCTATAGCGGGAGGCACAGATACGCAGTATTTT
TRBJ2-3,TRBV6-5,TRBD2,few,CASSYSGTSETLTDTQYF,TGTGCCAGCAGTTACTCGGGGACTAGCGAGACCCTCACAGATACGCAGTATTTT
TRBJ1-6,TRBV29-1,TRBD1,NA,CSVRDRGGSPLHF,TGCAGCGTCCGGGACAGGGGAGGGTCACCCCTCCACTTT
TRBJ1-6,TRBV11-2,NA,few,CASSLLRLALGTYNSPLHF,TGTGCCAGCAGCCTGCTCCGTCTAGCCCTGGGTACCTATAATTCACCCCTCCACTTT
TRBJ2-2,TRBV9,NA,NA,CASSALGGPGELFF,TGTGCCAGCAGCGCCCTTGGAGGGCCCGGGGAGCTGTTTTTT